Listed below are T cell receptor beta chains from one sample, sequenced in a study of CD8+CD57+ T cells in acquired aplastic anemia. MiXCR, run by TCRdb on the reads, gives a single entry per CDR3 protein. The sample includes 180,000 or so distinct CDR3 sequences, approximately 48% of them seen just once. Sequences were obtained from sorted CD4+, CD8+, or CD8+CD57+ T cells (not recorded which) from PBMCs. The receptors shown here come from a human donor with aplastic anemia. CDR3s include the opening cysteine and the closing phenylalanine or tryptophan. The order of the fields is V gene, clone size, D gene, J gene, CDR3 DNA, CDR3 protein. D genes are given only for firm matches. Rows give clone size only sometimes, using once, few, many, or a class for an expanded clone.

TRBV14,.,TRBD2,TRBJ2-5,TGTGCCAGCAGCCAAGGACGGAGCGGGGGCCGTGACCAAGAGACCCAGTACTTC,CASSQGRSGGRDQETQYF
TRBV24-1,.,.,TRBJ1-2,TGTGCCACCAGTGCTCCTCCGGAACAGAACTATGGCTACACCTTC,CATSAPPEQNYGYTF
TRBV29-1,many,.,TRBJ2-3,TGCAGCGTAATTCCCTCGCTATTCACAGATACGCAGTATTTT,CSVIPSLFTDTQYF
TRBV9,few,.,TRBJ2-2,TGTGCCAGCAGCGTAGGGAACGGGGAGCTGTTTTTT,CASSVGNGELFF
TRBV7-3,.,.,TRBJ2-7,TGTGCCAGCAGCTCCCCCCGGGACCGAGCCTACGAGCAGTACTTC,CASSSPRDRAYEQYF
TRBV10-3,.,.,TRBJ1-2,TGTGCCATCAGTGTTATGGGGCTACAGGGCTACACCTTC,CAISVMGLQGYTF
TRBV4-3,many,.,TRBJ2-3,TGCGCCAGCGGGCGGGGGCCCGCGGATACGCAGTATTTT,CASGRGPADTQYF
TRBV12-3/TRBV12-4,.,TRBD2,TRBJ2-1,TGTGCCAGCAGTTTAGCAGGACTAGCGGGATACAATGAGCAGTTCTTC,CASSLAGLAGYNEQFF
TRBV29-1,once,.,TRBJ2-3,TGCAGCGTTGACGAGGGAAAAGGTGCAGATACGCAGTATTTT,CSVDEGKGADTQYF
TRBV5-1,many,TRBD2,TRBJ2-3,TGCGCCAGCAGCTTGGTGCTAGCGGGGGGGCCAACAGATACGCAGTATTTT,CASSLVLAGGPTDTQYF
TRBV29-1,.,.,TRBJ2-2,TGCAGCGTTCTCCGAAAGGGCGGGGAGCTGTTTTTT,CSVLRKGGELFF
TRBV11-1,.,.,TRBJ2-3,TGTGCCAGCAGCTTAGCCCGTAGCGAGCCCACTAGCACAGATACGCAGTATTTT,CASSLARSEPTSTDTQYF
TRBV11-2,many,TRBD2,TRBJ2-7,TGTGCCAGCACCCGAGCGGGGAGCTCCTACGAGCAGTACTTC,CASTRAGSSYEQYF
TRBV20-1,few,.,TRBJ2-4,TGCAGTGCCAGCTCTCGGGCGGAGGTGGCCAAAAACATTCAGTACTTC,CSASSRAEVAKNIQYF
TRBV2,.,.,TRBJ1-5,TGTGCCAGTTCCACAGTTAGTAGCAATCAGCCCCAGCATTTT,CASSTVSSNQPQHF
TRBV19,.,.,TRBJ2-3,TGTGCCAGTAGTATAGTAAACGGGGGCAATGCAGATACGCAGTATTTT,CASSIVNGGNADTQYF
TRBV20-1,.,TRBD1,TRBJ1-5,TGCAGTGCTTTAGGACAGGGTGTATTGTCCCAGCATTTT,CSALGQGVLSQHF
TRBV7-9,.,.,TRBJ2-7,TGTGCCAGCAGCTGGTCACCCCCCGACCACGAGCAGTACTTC,CASSWSPPDHEQYF
TRBV7-2,many,TRBD2,TRBJ2-5,TGTGCCAGCAGCCGAAGACTAGCGGGGGGCAAAAACCAAGAGACCCAGTACTTC,CASSRRLAGGKNQETQYF
TRBV5-8,many,.,TRBJ1-4,TGTGCCAGCAGCCAACCGGACGGGGGAAAACTGTTTTTT,CASSQPDGGKLFF
TRBV19,many,.,TRBJ1-3,TGTGCCAGTAGTATTGTTGACGGTGGCGCTGGAAACACCATATATTTT,CASSIVDGGAGNTIYF
TRBV2,.,.,TRBJ2-7,TGTGCCAGCAGTGAATGGGTTGGTAACGAGCAGTACTTC,CASSEWVGNEQYF
TRBV7-9,.,TRBD1,TRBJ1-6,TGTGCCAGCAGTCGCGGGACAGCTTCACCCCTCCACTTT,CASSRGTASPLHF
TRBV11-1,.,.,TRBJ1-3,TGTGCCAGCAGCCCCCAACGTATCTCTGGAAACACCATATATTTT,CASSPQRISGNTIYF
TRBV27,many,.,TRBJ1-2,TGTGCCAGCAGTTCCTACTCCTACTATGGCTACACCTTC,CASSSYSYYGYTF
TRBV25-1,.,.,TRBJ2-7,TGTGCCAGCAGTGAATTTGGGTCACTCAACGAGCAGTACTTC,CASSEFGSLNEQYF
TRBV20-1,many,TRBD2,TRBJ2-1,TGCAGTGGCATGGGACTAGCGGGGAATGAGCAGTTCTTC,CSGMGLAGNEQFF
TRBV18,.,.,TRBJ2-5,TGTGCCAGCTCACCGCTGCCTCGGGGAGAGACCCAGTACTTC,CASSPLPRGETQYF
TRBV20-1,once,.,TRBJ2-7,TGCAGTGCTAGAGAGTTTCGGGACAATAGCTACGAGCAGTACTTC,CSAREFRDNSYEQYF
TRBV29-1,many,.,TRBJ1-1,TGCAGCGTTGAAGATCGGGACAAATTCGAAGCTTTCTTT,CSVEDRDKFEAFF
TRBV7-2,many,TRBD2,TRBJ2-7,TGTGCCAGCAGCTTTGGACTAGCGTTTGAGCAGTACTTC,CASSFGLAFEQYF
TRBV6-2/TRBV6-3,many,TRBD1,TRBJ2-3,TGTGCCAGCGGTAGACAGGGTAAAGTGGCAGATACGCAGTATTTT,CASGRQGKVADTQYF
TRBV5-1,many,TRBD1,TRBJ2-3,TGCGCCAGCAGTTCAACCCCCGGGACAGCGACTAGCACAGATACGCAGTATTTT,CASSSTPGTATSTDTQYF
TRBV29-1,.,.,TRBJ2-3,TGCAGCGTTGACGGCGGGGTCCGCACAGATACGCAGTATTTT,CSVDGGVRTDTQYF
TRBV7-3,few,TRBD1,TRBJ1-6,TGTGCCAGCGTGGGGACAGGGGGCTATAATTCACCCCTCCACTTT,CASVGTGGYNSPLHF
TRBV25-1,.,TRBD2,TRBJ2-3,TGTGCCAGCAGTGAATGGCTAGCGGGGGTATCGGATACGCAGTATTTT,CASSEWLAGVSDTQYF
TRBV20-1,.,TRBD2,TRBJ2-3,TGCAGTGCTACTGGACTAGCTAGCACAGATACGCAGTATTTT,CSATGLASTDTQYF
TRBV19,.,.,TRBJ1-1,TGTGCCACCTCCCCCGGCACGAACACTGAAGCTTTCTTT,CATSPGTNTEAFF
TRBV3-1,.,TRBD1,TRBJ2-7,TGTGCCAGCAGCCCGAGACCCAAGACTGGGACAGGGGGTAGGAACGAGCAGTACTTC,CASSPRPKTGTGGRNEQYF
TRBV10-2,.,.,TRBJ1-2,TGCGCCAGCAGTGAGGGGTGGCGGACCTATGGCTACACCTTC,CASSEGWRTYGYTF
TRBV10-1,once,.,TRBJ2-7,TGCGCCAGCAGTGAGTCCGGCAACAGCTACGAGCAGTACTTC,CASSESGNSYEQYF
TRBV5-1,many,.,TRBJ2-2,TGCGCCAGCAGCTTGGGGGACTGGAACACCGGGGAGCTGTTTTTT,CASSLGDWNTGELFF
TRBV11-1,.,.,TRBJ1-1,TGTGCCAGCAGCTATCACGGTGGAATGAACACTGAAGCTTTCTTT,CASSYHGGMNTEAFF
TRBV6-1,.,TRBD2,TRBJ2-7,TGTGCCAGCAGCGATAGTACTAGCGACTTACTAAGTGGGCAGTACTTC,CASSDSTSDLLSGQYF
TRBV10-3,.,.,TRBJ1-6,TGTGCCATCAGTGATAAGGGGATGGTGAATTCACCCCTCCACTTT,CAISDKGMVNSPLHF
TRBV24-1,.,.,TRBJ2-5,TGTGCCACCGCCCACGGCGGGTACCGGGCCCAGTACTTC,CATAHGGYRAQYF
TRBV7-2,many,.,TRBJ2-1,TGTGCCAGCAGCTTAGCTACATTACAGGGAAATGAGCAGTTCTTC,CASSLATLQGNEQFF
TRBV12-3/TRBV12-4,.,.,TRBJ2-2,TGTGCCAGCAGTTTATCGGCCGGGGAGCTGTTTTTT,CASSLSAGELFF
TRBV7-3,many,.,TRBJ2-5,TGTGCCAGCAGCCCCCAGGGGGGGGGCAGCCAAGAGACCCAGTACTTC,CASSPQGGGSQETQYF
TRBV11-1,once,.,TRBJ2-3,TGTGCCAGCAGCTTGGTGGACTACTCTGGCACAGATACGCAGTATTTT,CASSLVDYSGTDTQYF
TRBV9,.,.,TRBJ2-7,TGTGCCAGCGGGGGGCCCTACGAGCAGTACTTC,CASGGPYEQYF
TRBV19,.,.,TRBJ2-1,TGTGCCAGTAGTAACCCCTGGGGAAGCAATGAGCAGTTCTTC,CASSNPWGSNEQFF
TRBV5-4,.,TRBD2,TRBJ2-3,TGTGCCAGCAGCTTGGCTAGCGGGGGGGCTAACACCGGCACAGATACGCAGTATTTT,CASSLASGGANTGTDTQYF
TRBV29-1,many,.,TRBJ1-1,TGCAGCGTTGAAACCCCAGGGGAGATCACTGAAGCTTTCTTT,CSVETPGEITEAFF
TRBV29-1,.,TRBD1,TRBJ1-2,TGCAGCGTTGGTGGACAGGGGTATGGCTACACCTTC,CSVGGQGYGYTF
TRBV10-3,many,TRBD1,TRBJ1-2,TGTGCCAGCAGTGAGACGGACAGGGTTCGGGCGGGTTATGGCTACACCTTC,CASSETDRVRAGYGYTF
TRBV25-1,.,.,TRBJ1-6,TGTGCCAGCAGTGCTAGAGAAGGGGGAAATAATTCACCCCTCCACTTT,CASSAREGGNNSPLHF
TRBV9,.,.,TRBJ2-1,TGTGCCAGCAGCCAACGTTGGGATGAGCAGTTCTTC,CASSQRWDEQFF
TRBV5-1,.,TRBD1,TRBJ1-1,TGCGCCAGCAGCCCGGGACAGGGGGCCACTGAAGCTTTCTTT,CASSPGQGATEAFF
TRBV7-3,.,TRBD2,TRBJ2-7,TGTGCCACCTGGACTAGCGGATCCTACGAGCAGTACTTC,CATWTSGSYEQYF